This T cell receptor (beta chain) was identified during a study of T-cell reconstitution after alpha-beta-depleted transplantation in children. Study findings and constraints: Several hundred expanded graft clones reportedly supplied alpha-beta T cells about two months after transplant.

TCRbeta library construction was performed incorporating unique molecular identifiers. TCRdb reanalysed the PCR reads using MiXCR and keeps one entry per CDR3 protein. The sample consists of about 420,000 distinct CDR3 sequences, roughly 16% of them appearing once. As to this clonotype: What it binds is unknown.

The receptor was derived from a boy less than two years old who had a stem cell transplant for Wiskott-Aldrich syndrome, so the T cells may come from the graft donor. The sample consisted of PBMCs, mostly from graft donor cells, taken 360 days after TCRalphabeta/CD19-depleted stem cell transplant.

The CDR3 loop is CASSLGLHRVPRWPNTGELFF. The CDR3, as DNA: TGTGCCAGCAGCTTGGGGCTCCACAGGGTCCCGAGGTGGCCTAACACCGGGGAGCTGTTTTTT. The genes are TRBV5-4 and TRBJ2-2; perhaps TRBD1 as D (6 bases). The CDR3 is made up of 21 amino acids. The V end lost 0 bases, the J end lost 2 bases, and 26 bases lay between the germline ends. Germline V gives CDR1 SGHNT, CDR2 YYREEE (reference sequence).